This paragraph covers one TCR beta chain sequence. The source of the sample is a study of control samples from healthy donors and cancer patients. Generated by immunoSEQ multiplex PCR, the TCRdb table keeps only in-frame clones and is missing some. The table lists roughly 120,000 clones, approximately 95% of them singletons. Per germline, CDR1 MNHNY and CDR2 SVGAGI (reference sequence). V trimming: 3 bases; J trimming: 9 bases; junction bases outside the gene matches: 5. The CDR3 covers 14 residues. The chain is built from TRBV6-6 and TRBJ2-1, with 10 bases matching TRBD1. Sequencing was performed on blood. This TCR came from a man aged 25 to 45 in good health. CDR3 nucleotides: TGTGCCAGCAGTTATCGGGACAGGGGCCCTGAGCAGTTCTTC. This sequence encodes CASSYRDRGPEQFF.